These 2 T cell receptor beta chains came from one sample sequenced in a study of T cells in Graves' hyperthyroidism and ophthalmopathy. Researchers amplified the TCR beta CDR3 regions from RNA transcripts. The HTBI primer set drove a first-round RT-PCR of the TCR CDR3. TCRdb itself ran the multiplex PCR reads through MiXCR, one entry per CDR3 protein. The top ten clones hold roughly 20% of a sample with 550,000 to 700,000 distinct CDR3 sequences, 46% of them seen once. The specimen sequenced was peripheral blood or thyroid tissue (not recorded which). Receptors were obtained from an adult woman with Graves' disease, either hyperthyroidism or ophthalmopathy (not recorded which).

This clonotype was picked up many times. The V call is TRBV7-3, the J call TRBJ2-7, with D hard to call. CDR3 length equals 14 residues. CDR1 SGHTA and CDR2 FQGTGA come from the germline V gene. The germline V and J ends were trimmed by 5 bases and 2 bases, with 13 bases remaining between them. The CDR3 region is CASSPAGSTYEQYF. The CDR3 bases are TGTGCCAGCAGCCCCGCCGGTTCTACCTACGAGCAGTACTTC. Together with reference TRBV7-3 and TRBJ2-7, the CDR3 gives the full variable domain: GAGVSQTPSNKVTEKGKYVELRCDPISGHTALYWYRQSLGQGPEFLIYFQGTGAADDSGLPNDRFFAVRPEGSVSTLKIQRTERGDSAVYLCASSPAGSTYEQYFGPGTRLTVT.

This clonotype was detected only a few times. The gene calls are TRBV28 and TRBJ1-2; possible D gene TRBD1, 6 bases. The CDR3 spans 14 residues. Germline V gene sequence: CDR1 MDHEN, CDR2 SYDVKM. V lost 5 bases and J 10 bases, leaving 20 bases between the germline ends. CDR3 protein: CASSRTNRAWDYTF. The CDR3 DNA follows: TGTGCCAGCAGTCGCACCAACAGGGCTTGGGACTACACCTTC.